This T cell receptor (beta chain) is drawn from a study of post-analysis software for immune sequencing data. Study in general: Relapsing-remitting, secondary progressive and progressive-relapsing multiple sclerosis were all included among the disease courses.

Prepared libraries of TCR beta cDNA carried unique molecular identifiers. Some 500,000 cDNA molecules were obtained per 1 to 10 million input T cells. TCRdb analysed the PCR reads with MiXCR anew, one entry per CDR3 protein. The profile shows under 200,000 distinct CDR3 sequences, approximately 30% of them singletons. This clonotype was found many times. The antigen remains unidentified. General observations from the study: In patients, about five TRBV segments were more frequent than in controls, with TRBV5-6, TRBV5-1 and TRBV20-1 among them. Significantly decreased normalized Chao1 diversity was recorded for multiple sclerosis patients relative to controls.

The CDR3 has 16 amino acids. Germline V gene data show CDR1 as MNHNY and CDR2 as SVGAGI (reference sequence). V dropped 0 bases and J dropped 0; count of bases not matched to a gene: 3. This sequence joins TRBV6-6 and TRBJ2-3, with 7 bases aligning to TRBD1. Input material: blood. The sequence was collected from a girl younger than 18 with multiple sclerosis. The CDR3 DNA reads TGTGCCAGCAGTTACTCAGGGACAGATAGCACAGATACGCAGTATTTT. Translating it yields CASSYSGTDSTDTQYF.